The rows below give T cell receptor beta chains drawn from one sample of a study of regulatory T cells in long-lasting Graves disease. TCRdb reprocessed the multiplex PCR reads with MiXCR, giving one entry per CDR3 protein. The table has approximately 400,000 distinct CDR3 sequences, about 25% seen once. The sample here was peripheral blood mononuclear cells (PBMCs), taken when the disease was refractory, from a patient treated with antithyroid drugs. All receptors derive from a female donor with Graves disease. Each CDR3 is given with its conserved first and last residue. Each record gives: clone size, D gene, V gene, J gene, CDR3 DNA, CDR3 protein. A D gene is named only where the DNA matches it firmly. Not all rows give a size; the values are once, few, many and, for expanded clones, a class.

clone_size: NA
d_call: NA
v_call: TRBV25-1
j_call: TRBJ2-7
cdr3_nt: TGTGCCATCACCGACAGGAAAGTCTACGAGCAGTACTTC
cdr3_aa: CAITDRKVYEQYF

clone_size: many
d_call: TRBD1
v_call: TRBV7-8
j_call: TRBJ2-7
cdr3_nt: TGTGCCAGCAGTATCCGGGACAGGGCCTACGAGCAGTACTTC
cdr3_aa: CASSIRDRAYEQYF

clone_size: NA
d_call: NA
v_call: TRBV19
j_call: TRBJ1-5
cdr3_nt: TGTGCCAGTACTTCAGGGGACAGCAATCAGCCCCAGCATTTT
cdr3_aa: CASTSGDSNQPQHF

clone_size: many
d_call: NA
v_call: TRBV2
j_call: TRBJ1-5
cdr3_nt: TGTGCCAGCAGTGATTCAGGGACCAATCAGCCCCAGCATTTT
cdr3_aa: CASSDSGTNQPQHF

clone_size: few
d_call: TRBD2
v_call: TRBV6-1
j_call: TRBJ2-7
cdr3_nt: TGTGCCAGCACCCCAGGGACTAGCGGATCCTACGAGCAGTACTTC
cdr3_aa: CASTPGTSGSYEQYF

clone_size: many
d_call: NA
v_call: TRBV29-1
j_call: TRBJ2-6
cdr3_nt: TGCAGCGTTGGATCCTCTGGGGCCAACGTCCTGACTTTC
cdr3_aa: CSVGSSGANVLTF

clone_size: many
d_call: TRBD2
v_call: TRBV6-1
j_call: TRBJ2-5
cdr3_nt: TGTGCCAGCAGAAGACTAGCCCGGGAGACCCAGTACTTC
cdr3_aa: CASRRLARETQYF

clone_size: NA
d_call: NA
v_call: TRBV18
j_call: TRBJ1-1
cdr3_nt: TGTGCCAGCTCACCACCGGTCAAGGGCACTGAAGCTTTCTTT
cdr3_aa: CASSPPVKGTEAFF

clone_size: once
d_call: TRBD1
v_call: TRBV5-1
j_call: TRBJ2-7
cdr3_nt: TGCGCCAGCAGCCGGGACAGAACTCTTGCCTACGAGCAGTACTTC
cdr3_aa: CASSRDRTLAYEQYF

clone_size: few
d_call: NA
v_call: TRBV20-1
j_call: TRBJ1-5
cdr3_nt: TGCAGTGCTAGGTCTGAGAATAGCAATCAGCCCCAGCATTTT
cdr3_aa: CSARSENSNQPQHF

clone_size: many
d_call: TRBD1
v_call: TRBV6-2/TRBV6-3
j_call: TRBJ2-6
cdr3_nt: TGTGCCAGCACGCGCGGCGGGACAGGGTTCTCTGGGGCCAACGTCCTGACTTTC
cdr3_aa: CASTRGGTGFSGANVLTF

clone_size: NA
d_call: NA
v_call: TRBV4-1
j_call: TRBJ1-5
cdr3_nt: TGCGCCAGCAGCCGCCCCGGAAGCAATCAGCCCCAGCATTTT
cdr3_aa: CASSRPGSNQPQHF

clone_size: many
d_call: NA
v_call: TRBV11-1
j_call: TRBJ1-4
cdr3_nt: TGTGCCAGCAGCTTAAGAGGAGGAGCTTCTGAAAAACTGTTTTTT
cdr3_aa: CASSLRGGASEKLFF

clone_size: NA
d_call: NA
v_call: TRBV9
j_call: TRBJ1-4
cdr3_nt: TGTGCCAGCAGCGGGAGGGACGGGATGAATGAAAAACTGTTTTTT
cdr3_aa: CASSGRDGMNEKLFF

clone_size: few
d_call: NA
v_call: TRBV7-9
j_call: TRBJ1-4
cdr3_nt: TGTGCCAGCAGCTCGGACAGAATATCTGAAAAACTGTTTTTT
cdr3_aa: CASSSDRISEKLFF

clone_size: few
d_call: NA
v_call: TRBV19
j_call: TRBJ2-5
cdr3_nt: TGTGCCAGTAGTATTTGGGGAGAGACCCAGTACTTC
cdr3_aa: CASSIWGETQYF

clone_size: NA
d_call: NA
v_call: TRBV6-1
j_call: TRBJ1-2
cdr3_nt: TGTGCCAGCAGTGAGTTGGAGAGAACTAACTATGGCTACACCTTC
cdr3_aa: CASSELERTNYGYTF

clone_size: NA
d_call: TRBD2
v_call: TRBV28
j_call: TRBJ2-1
cdr3_nt: TGTGCCAGCAGTTTACGTAGGCGGGGGGGGGGGCTCATAATCAGTGAGCAGTTCTTC
cdr3_aa: CASSLRRRGGGLIISEQFF

clone_size: many
d_call: NA
v_call: TRBV3-1
j_call: TRBJ2-5
cdr3_nt: TGTGCCAGCAGCCAAGCGGAAGGAGGGGAGACCCAGTACTTC
cdr3_aa: CASSQAEGGETQYF

clone_size: many
d_call: NA
v_call: TRBV6-5
j_call: TRBJ2-7
cdr3_nt: TGTGCCAGCAGTTACGGGTCGAACTACGAGCAGTACTTC
cdr3_aa: CASSYGSNYEQYF

clone_size: few
d_call: NA
v_call: TRBV29-1
j_call: TRBJ1-1
cdr3_nt: TGCAGCGTACAAGTAATGAACACTGAAGCTTTCTTT
cdr3_aa: CSVQVMNTEAFF

clone_size: NA
d_call: NA
v_call: TRBV7-8
j_call: TRBJ2-5
cdr3_nt: TGTGCCAGCAGCGACAAGCCCTACAGGGACCAAGAGACCCAGTACTTC
cdr3_aa: CASSDKPYRDQETQYF

clone_size: many
d_call: TRBD1
v_call: TRBV29-1
j_call: TRBJ2-7
cdr3_nt: TGCAGCGTGCAGGGACAGCCTACCTACGAGCAGTACTTC
cdr3_aa: CSVQGQPTYEQYF

clone_size: NA
d_call: NA
v_call: TRBV19
j_call: TRBJ2-2
cdr3_nt: TGTGCCAGTAGTATCATGCCGAACACCGGGGAGCTGTTTTTT
cdr3_aa: CASSIMPNTGELFF

clone_size: many
d_call: NA
v_call: TRBV24-1
j_call: TRBJ2-7
cdr3_nt: TGTGCCACCAGTGATATGGGGCGGGACGAGCAGTACTTC
cdr3_aa: CATSDMGRDEQYF

clone_size: many
d_call: NA
v_call: TRBV6-2/TRBV6-3
j_call: TRBJ1-4
cdr3_nt: TGTGCCAGCAGTTCCAGACTCATAGGAGATGAAAAACTGTTTTTT
cdr3_aa: CASSSRLIGDEKLFF

clone_size: NA
d_call: NA
v_call: TRBV7-9
j_call: TRBJ1-2
cdr3_nt: TGTGCCAGCAGCTTAATATCAGGGGTGAATGGCTACACCTTC
cdr3_aa: CASSLISGVNGYTF

clone_size: many
d_call: NA
v_call: TRBV28
j_call: TRBJ2-7
cdr3_nt: TGTGCCAGCAGTAATGGACCACCTTCAGCCGAGCAGTACTTC
cdr3_aa: CASSNGPPSAEQYF

clone_size: few
d_call: NA
v_call: TRBV14
j_call: TRBJ1-1
cdr3_nt: TGTGCCAGCAGCCAAGTAGTAGGGAACGGTGAAGCTTTCTTT
cdr3_aa: CASSQVVGNGEAFF

clone_size: NA
d_call: TRBD1
v_call: TRBV13
j_call: TRBJ1-2
cdr3_nt: TGTGCCAGCAGCCCTTCCGACAGGGCTATTACCTATGGCTACACCTTC
cdr3_aa: CASSPSDRAITYGYTF

clone_size: NA
d_call: TRBD1
v_call: TRBV5-1
j_call: TRBJ2-5
cdr3_nt: TGTGCCAGCAGCTTGGGAGCCGGGACAGAAGAGACCCAGTACTTC
cdr3_aa: CASSLGAGTEETQYF

clone_size: NA
d_call: NA
v_call: TRBV5-6
j_call: TRBJ2-1
cdr3_nt: TGTGCCAGCAGCTTCCGTAGAGGGGACTCCTACAATGAGCAGTTCTTC
cdr3_aa: CASSFRRGDSYNEQFF

clone_size: few
d_call: NA
v_call: TRBV24-1
j_call: TRBJ2-7
cdr3_nt: TGTGCCACCAGTGATTGGAGGGCTGGCTCCTACGAGCAGTACTTC
cdr3_aa: CATSDWRAGSYEQYF

clone_size: many
d_call: TRBD2
v_call: TRBV28
j_call: TRBJ2-5
cdr3_nt: TGTGCCAGCAGTTTATCCTCGACTAGCGGGAGGGATGAGACCCAGTACTTC
cdr3_aa: CASSLSSTSGRDETQYF

clone_size: many
d_call: NA
v_call: TRBV11-2
j_call: TRBJ1-4
cdr3_nt: TGTGCCAGCAGCTCGTCCGGGACTCGAAGTGAAAAACTGTTTTTT
cdr3_aa: CASSSSGTRSEKLFF

clone_size: few
d_call: NA
v_call: TRBV29-1
j_call: TRBJ1-5
cdr3_nt: TGCAGCGTTTCAGGGGCGAGGAATCAGCCCCAGCATTTT
cdr3_aa: CSVSGARNQPQHF

clone_size: many
d_call: NA
v_call: TRBV3-1
j_call: TRBJ1-1
cdr3_nt: TGTGCCAGCAGCCATGAACAACGTGCAGGTGAAGCTTTCTTT
cdr3_aa: CASSHEQRAGEAFF

clone_size: many
d_call: TRBD2
v_call: TRBV7-2
j_call: TRBJ2-7
cdr3_nt: TGTGCCAGCAGCTCACGCGGTGGGTCTAGCGGCGAGCAGTACTTC
cdr3_aa: CASSSRGGSSGEQYF

clone_size: many
d_call: TRBD1
v_call: TRBV20-1
j_call: TRBJ2-5
cdr3_nt: TGCAGTGCTATCCGGGACAGTGACATCGAGACCCAGTACTTC
cdr3_aa: CSAIRDSDIETQYF

clone_size: NA
d_call: TRBD2
v_call: TRBV6-2/TRBV6-3
j_call: TRBJ2-1
cdr3_nt: TGTGCCAGCAGAACCGCGGGACTAGACTCCTACAATGAGCAGTTCTTC
cdr3_aa: CASRTAGLDSYNEQFF

clone_size: few
d_call: TRBD1
v_call: TRBV29-1
j_call: TRBJ2-7
cdr3_nt: TGCAGCGTTGGCTCCAGGGGGCGCCACGAGCAGTACTTC
cdr3_aa: CSVGSRGRHEQYF

clone_size: NA
d_call: NA
v_call: TRBV27
j_call: TRBJ1-5
cdr3_nt: TGTGCCAGCAGTTCGGGGCGGCAGTTGAACAATCAGCCCCAGCATTTT
cdr3_aa: CASSSGRQLNNQPQHF